This note documents a single T cell receptor beta chain sequence. The antigen it binds to is not known. No much larger clone is present one base from it, and per-base qualities are unavailable. To demonstrate the VDJtools post-analysis software, the study profiled TCR beta repertoires from the peripheral blood of some 13 young patients with multiple sclerosis. The patients with multiple sclerosis were children and adolescents between roughly 6 and 15 years of age. The data belong to a study of post-analysis software for immune sequencing data (dated by TCRdb to about 2015). Describing the broader study: The recorded disease courses included relapsing-remitting, secondary progressive and progressive-relapsing multiple sclerosis, and some patients had no subtype annotation. A subset of samples was prepared in parallel using single-end sample barcoding, then pooled and co-amplified after Illumina adapter ligation. The patient repertoires were set against around ten previously published healthy control repertoires from donors whose ages ranged from about 6 to 26 years. Broader findings and caveats from the paper: Roughly 5 TRBV segments, including TRBV5-6, TRBV5-1 and TRBV20-1, were significantly more frequent in patients than controls. Strong co-clustering of samples prepared in the same batch was shown by direct clustering with F measure, prompting a batch-effect correction. The multiple sclerosis patient group was slightly younger than the control group. Multiple sclerosis patients had significantly lower normalized Chao1 diversity than controls, a result that suggests substantial peripheral T-cell clonal expansion.

Spanning cysteine to phenylalanine, the CDR3 consists of 15 amino acids. Just CDR3 DNA is preserved here, 45 bases in frame from base 1. Looking up the germline V gene (reference sequence) yields CDR1 MNHEY and CDR2 SMNVEV. Ends trimmed: V by 5 bases, J by 1 base; bases unmatched to a gene: 4. The library was made by PCR. Instrument on record: Illumina HiSeq 2500. Unique molecular identifiers were incorporated into TCR beta cDNA libraries to reduce PCR and sequencing biases. Approximately 500,000 cDNA molecules were obtained for every 1 to 10 million input T cells, so each molecule roughly corresponded to one T cell. The patient libraries were prepared and sequenced with the same protocol used for the earlier healthy control dataset. Within a given batch, samples were prepared together, multiplexed and sequenced on the same HiSeq lane. As for how the authors treated the data: MIGEC was used to process the raw barcoded reads, and molecular identifier groups with only a single read were discarded before consensus assembly and CDR3 extraction. Clonotype tables were post-analysed with VDJtools, and diversity was normalized by down-sampling all datasets to the smallest sample size. Repertoire overlap clustering matched CDR3 amino acid but not nucleotide sequences to correct batch-related cross-sample contamination. TCRdb reworked the public reads: Q25 trimming with fastp, MiXCR clone assembly, productive beta chains retained. Each record represents a unique CDR3 protein, reported with the most common genes and DNA among its rows. TCRdb, not the original authors, processed these V and J calls. The table for this sample lists hundreds of thousands of distinct CDR3 sequences; about 27% of them were counted only once. The top ten hold around 0.56% of the sample.

The clonotype was recovered from a girl aged 5-17 years with multiple sclerosis. Sequenced sample: blood. This chain is built from TRBV27 and TRBJ1-1; the central 10 bases match TRBD1. The nucleotides read TGTGCCAGCAGTCTAAGACAGGGGGCGAACACTGAAGCTTTCTTT. The translation is CASSLRQGANTEAFF.